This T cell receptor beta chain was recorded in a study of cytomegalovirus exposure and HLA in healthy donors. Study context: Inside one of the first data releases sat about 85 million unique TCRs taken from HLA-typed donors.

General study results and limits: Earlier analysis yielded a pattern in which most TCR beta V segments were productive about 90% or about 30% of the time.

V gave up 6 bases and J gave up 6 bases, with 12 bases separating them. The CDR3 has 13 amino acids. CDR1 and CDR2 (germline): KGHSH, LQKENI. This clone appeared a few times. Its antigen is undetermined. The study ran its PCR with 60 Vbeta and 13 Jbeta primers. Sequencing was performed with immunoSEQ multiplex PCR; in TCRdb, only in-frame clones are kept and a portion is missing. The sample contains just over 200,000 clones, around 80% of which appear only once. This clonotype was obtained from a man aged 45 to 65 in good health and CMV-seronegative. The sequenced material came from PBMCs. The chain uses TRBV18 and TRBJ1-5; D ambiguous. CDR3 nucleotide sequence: TGTGCCAGCTCCCCGGGTGCCAGTCAGCCCCAGCATTTT. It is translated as CASSPGASQPQHF.